This T cell receptor (beta chain) was recovered during a study of shared clonotypes between healthy human individuals. Findings and caveats of the study: The study found approximately 5% of naive CD4 clonotypes shared across a handful of donors. Exclusively blood specimens were collected; tissue repertoires likely differ.

Per the germline V gene, CDR1 is SGHTA and CDR2 is FQGNSA. Trimming removed 5 bases from V and 6 bases from J; junction bases left unmatched: 7. This CDR3 has 15 residues. This clone was counted at least ten times. Antigen: not known. The assay was immunoSEQ multiplex PCR, and TCRdb's table has in-frame clones only and misses some. The data hold about 1.1 million clones, with approximately 80% observed a single time. Researchers partitioned CD4+ cells into CD45RA+ naive and CD45RA-negative memory subsets. The sequence was collected from a man between 18 and 35 years old in good health. Some clones in this sample may be carry-over from other donors' samples. The chain couples TRBV7-2 to TRBJ1-3; 10 bases match TRBD1. Input material: memory CD4+ T cells from PBMCs. Subset indicated: CD45RA-negative fraction. The CDR3 region has the DNA TGTGCCAGCAGCCGAGTCGGGACAGGGGTAAACACCATATATTTT. Translation: CASSRVGTGVNTIYF.